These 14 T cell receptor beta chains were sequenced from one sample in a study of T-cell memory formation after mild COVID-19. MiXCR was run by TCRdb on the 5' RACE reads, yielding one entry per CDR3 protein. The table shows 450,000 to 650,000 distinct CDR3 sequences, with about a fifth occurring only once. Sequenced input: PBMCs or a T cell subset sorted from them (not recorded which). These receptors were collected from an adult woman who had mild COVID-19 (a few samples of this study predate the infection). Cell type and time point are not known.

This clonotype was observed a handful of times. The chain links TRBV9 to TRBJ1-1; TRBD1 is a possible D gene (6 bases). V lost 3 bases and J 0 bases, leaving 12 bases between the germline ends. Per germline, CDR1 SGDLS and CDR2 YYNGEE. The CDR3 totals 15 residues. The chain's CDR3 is CASSARQVMNTEAFF. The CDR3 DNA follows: TGTGCCAGCAGCGCCAGACAGGTGATGAACACTGAAGCTTTCTTT.

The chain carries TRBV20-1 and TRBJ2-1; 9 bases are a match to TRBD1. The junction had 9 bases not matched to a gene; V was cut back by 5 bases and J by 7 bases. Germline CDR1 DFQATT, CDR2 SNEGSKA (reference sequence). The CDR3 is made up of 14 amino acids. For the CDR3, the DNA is TGCAGTGCTCCTCGGACAGGGGATTGGAATGAGCAGTTCTTC. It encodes CSAPRTGDWNEQFF.

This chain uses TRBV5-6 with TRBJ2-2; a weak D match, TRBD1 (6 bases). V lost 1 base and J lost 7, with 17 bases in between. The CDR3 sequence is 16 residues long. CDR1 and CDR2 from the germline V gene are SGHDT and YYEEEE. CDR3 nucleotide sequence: TGTGCCAGCAGCTTGCTTCAGGGGAGAGGACTCGGGGAGCTGTTTTTT. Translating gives CASSLLQGRGLGELFF.

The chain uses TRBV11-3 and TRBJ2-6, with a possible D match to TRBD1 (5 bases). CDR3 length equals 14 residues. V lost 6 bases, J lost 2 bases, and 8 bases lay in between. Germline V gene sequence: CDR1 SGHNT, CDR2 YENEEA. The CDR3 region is CASRDIAGANVLTF. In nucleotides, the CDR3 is TGTGCCAGCAGGGACATAGCTGGGGCCAACGTCCTGACTTTC.

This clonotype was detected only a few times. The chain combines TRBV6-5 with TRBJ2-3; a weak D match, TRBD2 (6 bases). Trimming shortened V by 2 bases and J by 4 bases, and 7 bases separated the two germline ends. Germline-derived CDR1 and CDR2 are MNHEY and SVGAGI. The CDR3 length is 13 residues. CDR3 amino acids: CASSYGEADTQYF. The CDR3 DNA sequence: TGTGCCAGCAGTTACGGGGAGGCAGATACGCAGTATTTT.

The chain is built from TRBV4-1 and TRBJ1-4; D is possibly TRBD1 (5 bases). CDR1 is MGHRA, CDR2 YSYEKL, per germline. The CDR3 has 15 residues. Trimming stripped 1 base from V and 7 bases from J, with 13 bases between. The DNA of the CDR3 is TGCGCCAGCAGCCAAGTCGCAGGGTTTGGTGAAAAACTGTTTTTT. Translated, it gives CASSQVAGFGEKLFF.

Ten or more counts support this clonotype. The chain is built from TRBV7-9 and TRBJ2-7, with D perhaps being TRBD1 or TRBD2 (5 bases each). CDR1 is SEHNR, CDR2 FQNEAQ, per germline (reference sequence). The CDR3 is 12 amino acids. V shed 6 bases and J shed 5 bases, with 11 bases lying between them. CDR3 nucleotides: TGTGCCAGCAGAGAGGGGCGGGACGAGCAGTACTTC. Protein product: CASREGRDEQYF.

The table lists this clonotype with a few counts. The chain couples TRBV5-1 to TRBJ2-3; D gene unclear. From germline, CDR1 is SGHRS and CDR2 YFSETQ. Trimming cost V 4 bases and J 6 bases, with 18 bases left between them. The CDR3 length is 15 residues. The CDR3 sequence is CASSPAGRPADTQYF. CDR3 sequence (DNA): TGCGCCAGCAGCCCCGCCGGGCGCCCGGCCGATACGCAGTATTTT.

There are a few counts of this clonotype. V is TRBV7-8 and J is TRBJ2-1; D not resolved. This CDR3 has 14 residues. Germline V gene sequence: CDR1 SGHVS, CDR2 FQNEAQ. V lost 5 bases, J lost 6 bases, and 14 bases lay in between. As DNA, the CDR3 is TGTGCCAGCAGCCCCCACGGTCTGGGCAATGAGCAGTTCTTC. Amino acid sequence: CASSPHGLGNEQFF.

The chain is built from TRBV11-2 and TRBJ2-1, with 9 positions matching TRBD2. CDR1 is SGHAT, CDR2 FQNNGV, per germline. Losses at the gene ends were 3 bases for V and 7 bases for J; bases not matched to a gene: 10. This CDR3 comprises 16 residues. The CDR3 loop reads CASSLTSGGAINEQFF. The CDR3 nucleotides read TGTGCCAGCAGCTTGACTAGCGGTGGAGCGATTAATGAGCAGTTCTTC.

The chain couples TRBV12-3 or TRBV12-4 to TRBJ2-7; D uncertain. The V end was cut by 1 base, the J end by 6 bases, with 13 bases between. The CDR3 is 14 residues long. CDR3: CASSLVESYGEQYF. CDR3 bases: TGTGCCAGCAGTTTAGTGGAGTCTTACGGCGAGCAGTACTTC.

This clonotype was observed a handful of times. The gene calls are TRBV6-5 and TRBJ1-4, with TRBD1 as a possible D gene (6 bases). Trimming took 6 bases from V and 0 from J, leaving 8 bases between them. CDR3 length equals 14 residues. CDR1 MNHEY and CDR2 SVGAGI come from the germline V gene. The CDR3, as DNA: TGTGCCAGCAGGTGGACAGCAACTAATGAAAAACTGTTTTTT. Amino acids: CASRWTATNEKLFF.

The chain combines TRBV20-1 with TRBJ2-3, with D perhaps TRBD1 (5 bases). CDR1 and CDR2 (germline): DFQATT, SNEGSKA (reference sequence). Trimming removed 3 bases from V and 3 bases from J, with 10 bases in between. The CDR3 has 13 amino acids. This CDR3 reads CSASQGRTDTQYF. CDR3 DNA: TGCAGTGCTAGCCAGGGTAGGACAGATACGCAGTATTTT.

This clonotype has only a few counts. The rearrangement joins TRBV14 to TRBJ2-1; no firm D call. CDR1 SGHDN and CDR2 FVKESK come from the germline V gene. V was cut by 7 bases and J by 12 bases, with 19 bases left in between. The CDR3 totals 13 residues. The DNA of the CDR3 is TGTGCCAGCACCCCAAGTGACTCCCCCGGGCAGTTCTTC. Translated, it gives CASTPSDSPGQFF.